This T cell receptor beta chain was observed in a study of T cell repertoires in cytomegalovirus infection. About the research overall: CMV epitopes in the study were HLA-C-restricted (recently identified) and HLA-B-restricted (well studied). Matching HLA type, along with CMV infection, was indicated by public TCR beta signatures.

This clonotype was picked up one time. Its antigen remains unknown. Study results and caveats: Carriage of CMV together with the relevant HLA was identifiable through cumulative public TCR beta family frequency. HLA-C-restricted CMV clonotypes gave the most frequent clonotype in two of eight donors.

One entry per CDR3 protein results from TCRdb running MiXCR on the reads. The sample contains approximately 74,000 distinct CDR3 sequences, 35% to 50% of which appear only once. The sequence was collected from a human donor in good health (CMV status not recorded). Some clones in this sample may be carry-over from other donors' samples. This specimen was CD8+ T cells from cultured PBMCs, taken from culture after CMV antigen stimulation.

This chain's CDR3 is CASSPDATNGYEQYF. The CDR3 DNA reads TGTGCCAGCAGCCCCGACGCAACGAACGGCTACGAGCAGTACTTC. The rearrangement links TRBV5-6 to TRBJ2-7; D is ambiguous. Germline loops: CDR1 SGHDT, CDR2 YYEEEE. The germline V and J ends were trimmed by 4 bases and 3 bases, with 17 bases remaining between them. The CDR3 sequence is 15 residues long.